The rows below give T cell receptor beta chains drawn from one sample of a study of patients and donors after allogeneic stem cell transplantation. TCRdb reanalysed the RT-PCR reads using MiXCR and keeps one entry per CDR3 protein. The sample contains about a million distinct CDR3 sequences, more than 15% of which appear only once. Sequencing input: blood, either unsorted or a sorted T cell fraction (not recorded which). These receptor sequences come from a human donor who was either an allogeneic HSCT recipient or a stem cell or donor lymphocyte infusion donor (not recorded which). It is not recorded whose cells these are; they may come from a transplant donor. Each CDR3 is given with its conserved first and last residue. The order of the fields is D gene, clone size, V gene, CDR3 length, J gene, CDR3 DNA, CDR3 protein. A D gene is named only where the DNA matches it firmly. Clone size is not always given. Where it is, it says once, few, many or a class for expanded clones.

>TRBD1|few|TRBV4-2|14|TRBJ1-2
TGTGCCAGCAGCCAAGATAGGACAGGCTATGGCTACACCTTC
CASSQDRTGYGYTF
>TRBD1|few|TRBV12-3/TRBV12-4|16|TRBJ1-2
TGTGCCAGCAGTGCCTGGGACAGGGGTACTCTTTATGGCTACACCTTC
CASSAWDRGTLYGYTF
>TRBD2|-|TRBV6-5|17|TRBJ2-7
TGTGCCAGCAGTTACGCCGGACTAGCCGATAGCTCCTACGAGCAGTACTTC
CASSYAGLADSSYEQYF
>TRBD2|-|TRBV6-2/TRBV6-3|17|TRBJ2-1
TGTGCCAGCAGTTACACTATGACTAGCGGCAAATACAATGAGCAGTTCTTC
CASSYTMTSGKYNEQFF
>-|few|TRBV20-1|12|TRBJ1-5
TGCAGTGCAGGAAGCCGAAATCAGCCCCAGCATTTT
CSAGSRNQPQHF
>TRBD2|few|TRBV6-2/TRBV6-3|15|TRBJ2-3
TGTGCCAGCAGTTACGATGCGGGAGGCCCAGATACGCAGTATTTT
CASSYDAGGPDTQYF
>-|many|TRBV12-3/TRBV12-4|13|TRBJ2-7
TGTGCCAGCAGTTTAGGTTGGGTTCTCGAGCAGTACTTC
CASSLGWVLEQYF
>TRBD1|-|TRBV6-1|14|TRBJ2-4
TGTGCCAGCAGTACAGGGGGCGCGGGATACATTCAGTACTTC
CASSTGGAGYIQYF
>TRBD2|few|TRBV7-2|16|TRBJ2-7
TGTGCCAGCAGGTCCGAGCGGGGGGTTAGCTCCTACGAGCAGTACTTC
CASRSERGVSSYEQYF
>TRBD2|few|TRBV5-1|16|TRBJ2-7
TGCGCCAGCAGCCCGATTCTAGCGGGGGAGAGCTACGAGCAGTACTTC
CASSPILAGESYEQYF
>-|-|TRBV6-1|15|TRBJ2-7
TGTGCCAGCACTAAATCTACCGACAGGTTCTACGAGCAGTACTTC
CASTKSTDRFYEQYF
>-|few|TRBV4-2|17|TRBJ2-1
TGTGCCAGCAGCCAACATCACGGGGGTCAACCGTACAATGAGCAGTTCTTC
CASSQHHGGQPYNEQFF
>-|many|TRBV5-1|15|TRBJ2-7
TGCGCCAGCAGCTTGGAAGATGACAGTGCCTACGAGCAGTACTTC
CASSLEDDSAYEQYF
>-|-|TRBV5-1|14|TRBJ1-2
TGCGCCAGCAGCTTGGAGGCAGGCCTGGATGGCTACACCTTC
CASSLEAGLDGYTF
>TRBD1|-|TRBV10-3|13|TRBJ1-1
TGTGCCATCAGTGAGGACAGGGGGCGGGAAGCTTTCTTT
CAISEDRGREAFF
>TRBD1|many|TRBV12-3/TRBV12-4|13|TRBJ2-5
TGTGCCAGCACCCGGGACAGAAAAGAGACCCAGTACTTC
CASTRDRKETQYF
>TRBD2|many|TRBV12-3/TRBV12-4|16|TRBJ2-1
TGTGCCAGCAGTCCCTTAGCGGGGGGTTTATACAATGAGCAGTTCTTC
CASSPLAGGLYNEQFF
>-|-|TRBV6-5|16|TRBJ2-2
TGTGCCAGCAGTTACTTGGGAGGGGGGCACACCGGGGAGCTGTTTTTT
CASSYLGGGHTGELFF
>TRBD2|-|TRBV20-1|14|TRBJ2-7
TGCAGTGCTGTCGGACTAGCGGGGCTCTACGAGCAGTACTTC
CSAVGLAGLYEQYF
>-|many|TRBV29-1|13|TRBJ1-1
TGCAGCGTTGAAGCCACTTTGAGGGGTGAAGCTTTCTTT
CSVEATLRGEAFF
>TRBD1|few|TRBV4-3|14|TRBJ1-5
TGCGCCAGCAGCCAGGGACAGGGCGGTCAGCCCCAGCATTTT
CASSQGQGGQPQHF
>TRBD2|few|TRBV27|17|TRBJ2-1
TGTGCCAGCAGTCCCCGGACTAGCGGGAGGGCCGGGAGTGAGCAGTTCTTC
CASSPRTSGRAGSEQFF
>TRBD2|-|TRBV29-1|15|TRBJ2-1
TGCAGCGTTGAAGGGTGGCTAGCGGGAAGGAATGAGCAGTTCTTC
CSVEGWLAGRNEQFF
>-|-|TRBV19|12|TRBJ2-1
TGTGCCAGTAGTATAAGCGACAGAGCCCTGTTCTTC
CASSISDRALFF
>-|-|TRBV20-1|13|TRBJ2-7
TGCAGTGCTAGACCCGACGGGACCTACGAGCAGTACTTC
CSARPDGTYEQYF
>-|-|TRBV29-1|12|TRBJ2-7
TGCAGCGTTGATACAGGGTCCCACGAGCAGTACTTC
CSVDTGSHEQYF
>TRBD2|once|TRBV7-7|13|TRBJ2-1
TGTGCTAGCAGCCTATCACCAGCGGGGGAGCAGTTCTTC
CASSLSPAGEQFF
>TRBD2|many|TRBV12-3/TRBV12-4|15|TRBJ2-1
TGTGCCAGCAGTCCCACTAGCGGGAGTAGCAATGAGCAGTTCTTC
CASSPTSGSSNEQFF
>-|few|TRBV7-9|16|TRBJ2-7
TGTGCCAGCAGCTTAGGAAATTACGAGTTCCCCCACGAGCAGTACTTC
CASSLGNYEFPHEQYF
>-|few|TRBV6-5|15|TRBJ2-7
TGTGCCAGCAGTTACAGGGGGAGACGCTCCTACGAGCAGTACTTC
CASSYRGRRSYEQYF
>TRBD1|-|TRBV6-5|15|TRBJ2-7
TGTGCCAGCAGTTACCGCCGGACAGGCTCCTACGAGCAGTACTTC
CASSYRRTGSYEQYF
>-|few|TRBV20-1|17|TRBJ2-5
TGCAGTGCTAGAGTCCCGTCCCGTGGGAGGACCCAAGAGACCCAGTACTTC
CSARVPSRGRTQETQYF
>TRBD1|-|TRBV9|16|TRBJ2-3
TGTGCCAGCAGCGCAAACCGACAGGGGGACACAGATACGCAGTATTTT
CASSANRQGDTDTQYF
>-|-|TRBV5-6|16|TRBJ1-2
TGTGCCAGCAGCTTGGCGGGTGGGTTGCCGAACTATGGCTACACCTTC
CASSLAGGLPNYGYTF
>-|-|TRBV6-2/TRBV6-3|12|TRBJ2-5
TGTGCCAGCAGGCCCCGGTTGGGGACCCAGTACTTC
CASRPRLGTQYF
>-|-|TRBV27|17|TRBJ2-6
TGTGCCAGCTATTGCTGGGTTAATTGGTCTGGGGCCAACGTCCTGACTTTC
CASYCWVNWSGANVLTF
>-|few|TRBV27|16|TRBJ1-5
TGTGCCAGCAGTTTATACGGGGCTTATAGCAATCAGCCCCAGCATTTT
CASSLYGAYSNQPQHF
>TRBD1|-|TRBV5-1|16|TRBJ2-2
TGCGCCAGCAGCCTTCCGGGACAGGCTAGAACCGGGGAGCTGTTTTTT
CASSLPGQARTGELFF
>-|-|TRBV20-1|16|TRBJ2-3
TGCAGTGCTAGAGATCTCGAGGGGTATAGCACAGATACGCAGTATTTT
CSARDLEGYSTDTQYF
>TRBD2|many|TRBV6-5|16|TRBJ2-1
TGTGCCAGCAGTTACGGGACTAGCGGGAGGTACAATGAGCAGTTCTTC
CASSYGTSGRYNEQFF
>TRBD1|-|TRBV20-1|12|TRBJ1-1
TGCAGTGCTTGGGACAGGTCGACTGAAGCTTTCTTT
CSAWDRSTEAFF
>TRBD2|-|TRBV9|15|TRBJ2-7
TGTGCCAGCAGCGTAGGAGCGGGAGGCTACTACGAGCAGTACTTC
CASSVGAGGYYEQYF
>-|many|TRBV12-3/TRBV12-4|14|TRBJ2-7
TGTGCCAGCAGTTTAGGGGAGACACTCTACGAGCAGTACTTC
CASSLGETLYEQYF